A selection of T cell receptor beta chains follows, all from one sample in a study of shared clonotypes between healthy human individuals. Measured with immunoSEQ multiplex PCR; TCRdb has only the in-frame clones, and not every one. The top ten clones hold under 2% of a sample with around 2,000,000 clones, 85% to 95% of them seen once. Sequenced: naive CD8+ T cells from PBMCs. Receptors originate from a man aged 18 to 29 in good health. Some clones in this sample may be carry-over from other donors' samples. The CDR3 runs from the conserved cysteine through the conserved F or W. A D gene is named only where the DNA matches it firmly. Clone size appears in some rows only: once, few, many, or a class for an expanded clone.

>TRBJ1-1|TRBV5-1|few|TRBD1
CASSQSRQGDTEAFF
TGCGCCAGCAGCCAAAGCCGACAGGGGGACACTGAAGCTTTCTTT
>TRBJ2-1|TRBV5-1|NA|TRBD2
CASSLAPSGSYNEQFF
TGCGCCAGCAGCTTGGCTCCTAGCGGGAGCTACAATGAGCAGTTCTTC
>TRBJ1-3|TRBV28|NA|NA
CASSFEGSFGNTIYF
TGTGCCAGCAGTTTTGAGGGAAGCTTCGGAAACACCATATATTTT
>TRBJ2-1|TRBV28|NA|NA
CASSLRATNEQFF
TGTGCCAGCAGTTTAAGGGCTACCAATGAGCAGTTCTTC
>TRBJ1-1|TRBV28|NA|NA
CASSSRDTSEAFF
TGTGCCAGCAGTTCTCGGGACACCTCTGAAGCTTTCTTT
>TRBJ2-1|TRBV19|NA|NA
CASSIEGPFYNEQFF
TGTGCCAGTAGTATCGAGGGTCCTTTCTACAATGAGCAGTTCTTC
>TRBJ2-7|TRBV6-4|NA|NA
CASSPEEGAYEQYF
TGTGCCAGCAGCCCGGAGGAGGGGGCCTACGAGCAGTACTTC
>TRBJ2-1|TRBV11-2|NA|TRBD2
CASSLGEREGFNEQFF
TGTGCCAGCAGCTTAGGGGAGCGGGAGGGGTTTAATGAGCAGTTCTTC
>TRBJ2-7|TRBV6-6|NA|NA
CASQDSPTYEQYF
TGTGCCAGCCAAGACAGCCCAACCTACGAGCAGTACTTC
>TRBJ2-1|TRBV27|NA|NA
CASSFSQGERYNEQFF
TGTGCCAGCAGTTTCTCCCAAGGGGAGCGCTACAATGAGCAGTTCTTC
>TRBJ1-5|TRBV19|NA|NA
CASRTQRYSNQPQHF
TGTGCCAGTAGAACCCAAAGGTATAGCAATCAGCCCCAGCATTTT
>TRBJ1-4|TRBV7-8|NA|NA
CASSLREGHATNEKLFF
TGTGCCAGCAGCCTCCGGGAGGGACATGCAACTAATGAAAAACTGTTTTTT
>TRBJ2-1|TRBV7-3|NA|NA
CASSLIGDNEQFF
TGTGCCAGCAGCTTAATAGGCGACAATGAGCAGTTCTTC
>TRBJ2-6|TRBV7-9|NA|NA
CASSLTRYHSGANVLTF
TGTGCCAGCAGCTTAACCAGGTACCACTCTGGGGCCAACGTCCTGACTTTC
>TRBJ2-7|TRBV5-1|once|TRBD2
CASSLRREALSYEQYF
TGCGCCAGCAGCTTAAGGCGGGAGGCCCTCTCCTACGAGCAGTACTTC
>TRBJ1-2|TRBV27|NA|NA
CASSLSLGVWYGYTF
TGTGCCAGCAGTTTATCGCTAGGGGTATGGTATGGCTACACCTTC
>TRBJ1-4|TRBV19|NA|NA
CASSPRTAANEKLFF
TGTGCCAGTAGCCCAAGGACAGCTGCTAATGAAAAACTGTTTTTT
>TRBJ2-2|TRBV10-1|NA|NA
CAMGELFF
TGCGCCATGGGGGAGCTGTTTTTT
>TRBJ1-4|TRBV28|NA|NA
CASSLVREAPPNEKLFF
TGTGCCAGCAGTTTAGTTAGGGAGGCACCACCTAATGAAAAACTGTTTTTT
>TRBJ2-1|TRBV18|NA|TRBD2
CASSPTSGSTDEQFF
TGTGCCAGCTCACCTACTAGCGGGAGTACAGATGAGCAGTTCTTC
>TRBJ2-2|TRBV9|NA|NA
CASSVRDTGELFF
TGTGCCAGCAGCGTAAGAGATACCGGGGAGCTGTTTTTT
>TRBJ2-7|TRBV27|NA|NA
CASSLLLSPYEQYF
TGTGCCAGCAGTTTATTATTATCTCCCTACGAGCAGTACTTC
>TRBJ1-1|TRBV7-2|NA|NA
CASSNLPWGVDEAFF
TGTGCCAGCAGCAATCTCCCGTGGGGGGTCGATGAAGCTTTCTTT
>TRBJ2-3|TRBV19|NA|TRBD2
CASSMGVAGATDTQYF
TGTGCCAGTAGTATGGGGGTAGCGGGAGCAACAGATACGCAGTATTTT
>TRBJ2-7|TRBV4-2|NA|TRBD2
CASSQDGTSGSSYEQYF
TGTGCCAGCAGCCAAGATGGGACTAGCGGGAGCTCCTACGAGCAGTACTTC
>TRBJ2-7|TRBV28|NA|NA
CASSRVKGHDEQYF
TGTGCCAGCAGCAGGGTCAAGGGGCACGACGAGCAGTACTTC
>TRBJ1-1|TRBV6-6|few|NA
CASSLLKVWNTEAFF
TGTGCCAGCAGCCTGCTTAAGGTGTGGAACACTGAAGCTTTCTTT
>TRBJ2-1|TRBV7-3|NA|TRBD2
CASSLGGGYNEQFF
TGTGCCAGCAGCTTAGGCGGGGGTTACAATGAGCAGTTCTTC
>TRBJ2-3|TRBV2|NA|TRBD2
CASSVLAGSTDTQYF
TGTGCCAGCAGTGTTCTAGCGGGATCCACAGATACGCAGTATTTT
>TRBJ1-5|TRBV19|NA|NA
CATAVRDNNQPQHF
TGTGCCACCGCCGTCCGGGACAACAATCAGCCCCAGCATTTT
>TRBJ2-1|TRBV27|NA|NA
CASSMGGDQVYNEQFF
TGTGCCAGCAGTATGGGGGGAGACCAGGTCTACAATGAGCAGTTCTTC
>TRBJ2-1|TRBV5-6|NA|NA
CASSLGAKGHEQFF
TGTGCCAGCAGCTTGGGTGCAAAGGGCCATGAGCAGTTCTTC
>TRBJ2-7|TRBV28|NA|TRBD2
CASSPPTLAELYEQYF
TGTGCCAGCAGCCCCCCGACACTAGCGGAACTCTACGAGCAGTACTTC
>TRBJ2-3|TRBV29-1|NA|TRBD2
CSARTSVTTQYF
TGCAGCGCTCGGACTAGCGTAACAACGCAGTATTTT
>TRBJ2-6|TRBV7-8|NA|NA
CASSLGHPGWVSSGANVLTF
TGTGCCAGCAGCTTAGGACACCCAGGGTGGGTTAGCTCTGGGGCCAACGTCCTGACTTTC
>TRBJ1-4|TRBV7-9|NA|TRBD1
CASSHRGEKLFF
TGTGCCAGCAGCCACAGGGGTGAAAAACTGTTTTTT